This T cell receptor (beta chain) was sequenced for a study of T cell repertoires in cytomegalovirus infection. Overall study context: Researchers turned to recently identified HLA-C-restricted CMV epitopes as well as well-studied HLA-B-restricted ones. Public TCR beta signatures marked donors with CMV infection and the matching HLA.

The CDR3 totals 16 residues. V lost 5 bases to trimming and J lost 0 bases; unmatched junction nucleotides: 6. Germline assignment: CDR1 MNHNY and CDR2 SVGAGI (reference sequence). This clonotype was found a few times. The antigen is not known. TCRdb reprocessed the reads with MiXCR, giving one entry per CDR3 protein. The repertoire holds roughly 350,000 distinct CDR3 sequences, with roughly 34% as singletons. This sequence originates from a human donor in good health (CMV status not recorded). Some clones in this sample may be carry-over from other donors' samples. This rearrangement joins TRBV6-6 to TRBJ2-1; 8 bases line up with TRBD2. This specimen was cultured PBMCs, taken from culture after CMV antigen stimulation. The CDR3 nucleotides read TGTGCCAGCAGTCATAACAGCGGGAGCTCCTACAATGAGCAGTTCTTC. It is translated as CASSHNSGSSYNEQFF.